This is a list of T cell receptor beta chains from one sample in a study of radiotherapy plus CTLA-4 blockade in lung cancer. Using immunoSEQ multiplex PCR, the repertoire was profiled, and TCRdb retains in-frame clones only, with some absent. The repertoire holds tens of thousands of clones, with around 66% as singletons. Sample: peripheral blood, taken from a patient treated with radiotherapy plus ipilimumab. These receptors all come from a human donor with non-small cell lung cancer who had stable disease on radiotherapy plus ipilimumab. Both conserved end residues are part of each CDR3. Fields, in order: V gene, J gene, D gene, clone size, CDR3 DNA, CDR3 protein. A D gene is named only where the DNA matches it firmly. The size entry is marked missing in some rows and otherwise reads once, few, many or a size class.

TRBV25-1	TRBJ2-2	.	.	TGTGCCAGCAGTGGGATTGGCCGCACCGGGGAGCTGTTTTTT	CASSGIGRTGELFF
TRBV5-1	TRBJ2-1	.	.	TGCGCCAGCAGCTTGGTAGTGGGGCTTGACAATGAGCAGTTCTTC	CASSLVVGLDNEQFF
TRBV19	TRBJ2-2	.	.	TGTGCCAGTAGCTTTCCATTCCAGGGTCCCAACACCGGGGAGCTGTTTTTT	CASSFPFQGPNTGELFF
TRBV27	TRBJ1-1	TRBD1	.	TGTGCCAGCGGACCCGGGACAGGGAGGACTGAAGCTTTCTTT	CASGPGTGRTEAFF
TRBV7-9	TRBJ2-2	.	.	TGTGCCAGCCAAAAGGCGGGGACGGCGAACACCGGGGAGCTGTTTTTT	CASQKAGTANTGELFF
TRBV7-8	TRBJ1-2	.	few	TGTGCCAGCAGCCCAAGGGGGGCCCCTATCTATGGCTACACCTTC	CASSPRGAPIYGYTF
TRBV18	TRBJ1-5	TRBD1	.	TGTGCCAGCTCACTAGGACAGGCCGAGAATCAGCCCCAGCATTTT	CASSLGQAENQPQHF
TRBV29-1	TRBJ1-2	.	few	TGCAGCGTTGTGGAACTGGCGGACTATGGCTACACCTTC	CSVVELADYGYTF
TRBV19	TRBJ1-2	.	.	TGTGCCAGTAGTAGATACAAGGGCTACACCTTC	CASSRYKGYTF
TRBV28	TRBJ1-1	TRBD1	.	TGTGCCAGCAACAAAGCTAGGAGGGGGCCGAACACTGAAGCTTTCTTT	CASNKARRGPNTEAFF
TRBV28	TRBJ2-3	TRBD1	.	TGTGCCAGCAGTCGAATGGACAGGTTTAGCACAGATACGCAGTATTTT	CASSRMDRFSTDTQYF
TRBV6-5	TRBJ1-4	.	.	TGTGCCAGCAGAACCGGTTTAGGGGCTGGGGAAAAACTGTTTTTT	CASRTGLGAGEKLFF
TRBV18	TRBJ2-7	TRBD2	.	TGTGCCAGCTCACCGAACCTGGGGGGGAGCGAGCAGTACTTC	CASSPNLGGSEQYF
TRBV9	TRBJ1-1	.	few	TGTGCCAGCAGCGTAGGGACAGCAAACACTGAAGCTTTCTTT	CASSVGTANTEAFF
TRBV7-2	TRBJ2-3	TRBD2	.	TGTGCCAGCAGCTCCCAGGGACTAGCTGGCACAGATACGCAGTATTTT	CASSSQGLAGTDTQYF
TRBV29-1	TRBJ2-1	TRBD1	once	TGCAGCGGGACAGGGAACTACAATGAGCAGTTCTTC	CSGTGNYNEQFF
TRBV6-6	TRBJ2-1	.	.	TGTGCCAGCAGGGATAATGAGCAGTTCTTC	CASRDNEQFF
TRBV19	TRBJ2-1	.	.	TGTGCCAGTAATAATGTTGGTGAGCAGTTCTTC	CASNNVGEQFF
TRBV7-9	TRBJ2-3	TRBD1	.	TGTGCCAGCAGCTTGAGGACAGGGGACACAGATACGCAGTATTTT	CASSLRTGDTDTQYF
TRBV7-2	TRBJ2-7	TRBD2	.	TGTGCCAGCAGCTTGAGGACTAGCGGGAGTTACGAGCAGTACTTC	CASSLRTSGSYEQYF
TRBV7-2	TRBJ2-5	.	.	TGTGCCAGCAGCCCTCGGTGGGGGGAGACCCAGTACTTC	CASSPRWGETQYF
TRBV7-8	TRBJ2-1	.	few	TGTGCCAGCAGCTTAGCATGGCGGGGTGACAATGAGCAGTTCTTC	CASSLAWRGDNEQFF
TRBV19	TRBJ1-3	TRBD1	few	TGTGCCAGCAGTACAGGGGTGTTCCCGGCGTATGGAAACACCATATATTTT	CASSTGVFPAYGNTIYF
TRBV28	TRBJ2-3	.	.	TGTGCCAGCAGTTCCCCCGAGACCCGGGATACGCAGTATTTT	CASSSPETRDTQYF
TRBV6-1	TRBJ2-7	.	.	TGTGCCAGCAGAGACTACATAGGTCCCTACGAGCAGTACTTC	CASRDYIGPYEQYF
TRBV10-2	TRBJ2-1	TRBD2	.	TGCGCCAGCAGTCTACTAGCGGGAAATGAGCAGTTCTTC	CASSLLAGNEQFF
TRBV6-5	TRBJ2-1	.	.	TGTGCCAGCAGTAAAAACAACATTCTTGAGCAGTTCTTC	CASSKNNILEQFF
TRBV19	TRBJ2-3	TRBD2	.	TGTGCCAGTAGTGCCGGTAGCGGGAGAGCCCCTCAGGGGACAGATACGCAGTATTTT	CASSAGSGRAPQGTDTQYF
TRBV14	TRBJ2-7	TRBD2	.	TGTGCCAGCAGCCGGGGACTAGCGGGAGATACCTACGAGCAGTACTTC	CASSRGLAGDTYEQYF
TRBV10-3	TRBJ2-5	TRBD2	once	TGTGCCATCGGAGCGGGAGGATCGAAAGAGACCCAGTACTTC	CAIGAGGSKETQYF
TRBV11-3	TRBJ2-3	.	.	TGTGCCAGCAGCTTGGGGGGATCCAGGCGAGGCACAGATACGCAGTATTTT	CASSLGGSRRGTDTQYF
TRBV28	TRBJ2-5	TRBD2	once	TGTGCCAGCAAAGTAGCGGGAGGAGAAGAGACCCAGTACTTC	CASKVAGGEETQYF
TRBV6-6	TRBJ1-1	.	.	TGTGCCAGCATCCTAAGACAGCCAAGGAACACTGAAGCTTTCTTT	CASILRQPRNTEAFF
TRBV27	TRBJ2-7	.	once	TGTGCCAGCAGTCAAGGTCTAGGCAGGGTGGGAGAGCAGTACTTC	CASSQGLGRVGEQYF
TRBV28	TRBJ1-2	.	few	TGTGCCAGCAGTTTGCGGGGGTCCAATGGCTACACCTTC	CASSLRGSNGYTF
TRBV19	TRBJ1-2	.	few	TGTGCCAGTAGTATAGGACAGTCTAACTATGGCTACACCTTC	CASSIGQSNYGYTF
TRBV10-1	TRBJ2-7	.	.	TGCGCCAGCAGCGAAGAGGGGGCGGGAGTCTACGAGCAGTACTTC	CASSEEGAGVYEQYF
TRBV19	TRBJ1-1	.	.	TGTGCCAGTAGTGCTACAGGGAGGGTGAACACTGAAGCTTTCTTT	CASSATGRVNTEAFF
TRBV27	TRBJ2-7	TRBD1	few	TGTGCCAGCAGTTTATCGCCGACAGGGATCGTCCACGAGCAGTACTTC	CASSLSPTGIVHEQYF
TRBV5-1	TRBJ2-7	.	few	TGCGCCAGCAGCCCTGACTACATGACCTACGAGCAGTACTTC	CASSPDYMTYEQYF
TRBV5-1	TRBJ2-7	TRBD2	medium-sized	TGCGCCAGCAGCTTGGTAACTCTAGCGGGGTCCTACGAGCAGTACTTC	CASSLVTLAGSYEQYF
TRBV4-2	TRBJ2-2	TRBD2	.	TGTGCCAGCAGCCAAGATAGGACTAGCGGGAGCGGTTGGTACACCGGGGAGCTGTTTTTT	CASSQDRTSGSGWYTGELFF
TRBV2	TRBJ2-1	TRBD1	.	TGTGCCAGCAGAGTTACAGGGGGGAATGAGCAGTTCTTC	CASRVTGGNEQFF
TRBV6-5	TRBJ2-2	.	.	TGTGCCAGCATTCCCAGGGGCCCAGGGACCGGGGAGCTGTTTTTT	CASIPRGPGTGELFF
TRBV13	TRBJ2-5	.	few	TGTGCCAGCAGCTTAGGGGACAGACAAGAGACCCAGTACTTC	CASSLGDRQETQYF